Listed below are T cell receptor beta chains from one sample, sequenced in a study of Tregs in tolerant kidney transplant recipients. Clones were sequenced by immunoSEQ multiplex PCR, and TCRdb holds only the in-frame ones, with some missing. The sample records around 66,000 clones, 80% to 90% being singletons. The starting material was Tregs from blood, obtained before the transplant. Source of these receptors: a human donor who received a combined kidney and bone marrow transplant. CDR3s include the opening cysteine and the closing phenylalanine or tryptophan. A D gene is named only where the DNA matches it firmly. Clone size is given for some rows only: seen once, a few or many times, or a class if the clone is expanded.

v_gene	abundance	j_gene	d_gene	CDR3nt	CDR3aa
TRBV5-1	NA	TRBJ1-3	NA	TGCGCCAGCAGCAATGGTCTCTCTGGAAACACCATATATTTT	CASSNGLSGNTIYF
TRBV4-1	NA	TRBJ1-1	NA	TGCGCCAGCAGCCAAGTTGGAGTGCCTGAAGCTTTCTTT	CASSQVGVPEAFF
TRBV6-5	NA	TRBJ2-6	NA	TGTGCCAGCCTACAACAGGGCTCTGGGGCCAACGTCCTGACTTTC	CASLQQGSGANVLTF
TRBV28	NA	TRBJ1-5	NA	TGTGCCAGCAGCCCAGAGGGGTTCGGCAATCAGCCCCAGCATTTT	CASSPEGFGNQPQHF
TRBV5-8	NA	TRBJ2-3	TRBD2	TGTGCCAGCAGCCCTAGCGGGGGGGCCTTAGGAGATACGCAGTATTTT	CASSPSGGALGDTQYF
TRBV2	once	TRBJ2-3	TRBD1	TGTGCCAGCCGGGACAGGGCGGCAGATACGCAGTATTTT	CASRDRAADTQYF
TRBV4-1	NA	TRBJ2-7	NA	TGCGCCAGCAGCCGGGGTGGCGAGCAGTACTTC	CASSRGGEQYF
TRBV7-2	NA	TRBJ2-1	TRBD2	TGTGCCAGCAGCCTTCTCTCCGGGACTAGCTGGGGCAATGAGCAGTTCTTC	CASSLLSGTSWGNEQFF
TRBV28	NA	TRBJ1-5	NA	TGTGCCAGCAGTTTAGATTACAGGAGAAAGCATTTT	CASSLDYRRKHF
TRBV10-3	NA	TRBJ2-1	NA	TGTGCCACCGGTGAGGGTCAAGGGCGCTCCTACAATGAGCAGTTCTTC	CATGEGQGRSYNEQFF
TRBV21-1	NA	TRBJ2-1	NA	TGTGCCAGCAGCAAATTTGGGAGGGGGCTACACTTCTATCTAAGCTCCTACAATGAGCAGTTCTTC	CASSKFGRGLHFYLSSYNEQFF
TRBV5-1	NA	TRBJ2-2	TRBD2	TGCGCCAGCAGCCTGACTAGCGGGAGTAACGGGGAGCTGTTTTTT	CASSLTSGSNGELFF
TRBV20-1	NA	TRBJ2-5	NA	TGCAGTGCTAGAGACCCGCCGACCCAGTACTTC	CSARDPPTQYF
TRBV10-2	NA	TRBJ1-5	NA	TGCGCCAGCAGTCCCCAGGGGAGCGCGTGGCCCCAGCATTTT	CASSPQGSAWPQHF
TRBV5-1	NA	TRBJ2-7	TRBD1	TGCGCCAGCAGCGAAGGGACAGGCGCTTACGAGCAGTACTTC	CASSEGTGAYEQYF
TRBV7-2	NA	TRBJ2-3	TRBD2	TGTGCCAGCAGCTCCGGACTAGCGGTGGATACGCAGTATTTT	CASSSGLAVDTQYF
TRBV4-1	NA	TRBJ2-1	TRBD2	TGCGCCAGCAGCCAGGGACTAGCAGACTACAATGAGCAGTTCTTC	CASSQGLADYNEQFF
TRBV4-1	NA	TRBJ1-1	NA	TGCGCCAGCAGCCATTCACAGGGTGACACTGAAGCTTTCTTT	CASSHSQGDTEAFF
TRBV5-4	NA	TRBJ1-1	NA	TGTGCCAGCAGCTCGACAGGTGGTGGCACTGAAGCTTTCTTT	CASSSTGGGTEAFF
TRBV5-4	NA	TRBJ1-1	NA	TGTGCCAGCAGCTTGTGGGGCCCCCTGAAAACTGAAGCTTTCTTT	CASSLWGPLKTEAFF
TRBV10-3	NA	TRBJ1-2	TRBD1	TGTGCCATCAGGGACAGGGGGAACTATGGCTACACCTTC	CAIRDRGNYGYTF
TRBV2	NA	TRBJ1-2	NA	TGTGCCAGCAGTGAAGCCCGGTATGTTGGTGGCTACACCTTC	CASSEARYVGGYTF
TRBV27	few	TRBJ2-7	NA	TGTGCCAGCAGTTTTCGGGGCCAGAGCTCCTACGAGCAGTACTTC	CASSFRGQSSYEQYF
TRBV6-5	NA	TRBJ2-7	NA	TGTGCCAGCAGGTATGCAGGCACCTACGAGCAGTACTTC	CASRYAGTYEQYF
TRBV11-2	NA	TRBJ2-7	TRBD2	TGTGCCAGCAGCTTAGAACTAGCGGGAGTCTACGAGCAGTACTTC	CASSLELAGVYEQYF
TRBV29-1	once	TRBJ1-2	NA	TGCAGCGTTGTAGGGTCAGAATATGGCTACACCTTC	CSVVGSEYGYTF
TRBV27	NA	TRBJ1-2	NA	TGTGCCAGCAGTTCTGGGGGGAGCTACCAGGTTTACACCTTC	CASSSGGSYQVYTF
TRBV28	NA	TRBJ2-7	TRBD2	TGTGCCAGCACTCGGGGGGGGGTCTCCTACGAGCAGTACTTC	CASTRGGVSYEQYF
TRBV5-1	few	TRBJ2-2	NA	TGCGCCAGCAGTCAGGGGTGGGCCACCGGGGAGCTGTTTTTT	CASSQGWATGELFF